This TCR beta chain was captured by sequencing in a study of T cells in Graves' hyperthyroidism and ophthalmopathy. The CDR3 has 15 amino acids. V lost 0 bases to trimming and J lost 12 bases, with 18 bases between them. Germline CDR1 and CDR2: KGHSH and LQKENI. There were TCR beta CDR3 regions amplified from RNA transcripts. The HTBI set primed first-round TCR CDR3 RT-PCR. TCRdb re-analysed the multiplex PCR reads in MiXCR, keeping a single row per CDR3 protein. The sample records about 380,000 distinct CDR3 sequences, about 18% being singletons. Findings and caveats of the study: Most clonotypes expanded in the thyroid (above 0.001) were also present in blood.

This clonotype was observed a few times. The antigen remains undetermined. This chain joins TRBV18 and TRBJ2-1, with D possibly matching TRBD2 (6 bases). The sample consisted of blood. This receptor was taken from a young man with Graves' ophthalmopathy. The CDR3 nucleotides read TGTGCCAGCTCACCACCGGAGACTAGGAGGATTGGGCAGTTCTTC. Protein: CASSPPETRRIGQFF. Variable domain in full (rest from reference TRBV18 and TRBJ2-1): NAGVMQNPRHLVRRRGQEARLRCSPMKGHSHVYWYRQLPEEGLKFMVYLQKENIIDESGMPKERFSAEFPKEGPSILRIQQVVRGDSAAYFCASSPPETRRIGQFFGPGTRLTVL.